A selection of T cell receptor beta chains follows, all from one sample in a study of blood T cells in healthy people across ages. TCRdb used MiXCR to reprocess the 5' RACE reads, holding one entry per CDR3 protein. The sample includes 600,000 to 650,000 distinct CDR3 sequences, 58% seen only once; the top ten take 30% to 45%. The sample was blood. Receptors originate from a man in his sixties in good health. Each CDR3 is given with its conserved first and last residue. A D gene is named only where the DNA matches it firmly. For some rows the clone size is stated as once, few or many, or as a class when expanded; others skip it.

d_call | j_call | v_call | clone_size | cdr3_aa | cdr3_nt
TRBD2 | TRBJ2-1 | TRBV20-1 | once | CSARQASGAYNEQFF | TGCAGTGCTAGGCAGGCTAGCGGGGCCTACAATGAGCAGTTCTTC
TRBD2 | TRBJ2-3 | TRBV5-1 | NA | CASRTSPGAGGTDTQYF | TGCGCCAGCAGAACTTCGCCAGGAGCGGGGGGGACAGATACGCAGTATTTT
NA | TRBJ2-4 | TRBV6-5 | few | CASSSGAKNIQYF | TGTGCCAGCAGTTCAGGGGCCAAAAACATTCAGTACTTC
NA | TRBJ1-2 | TRBV3-1 | NA | CASSQDWSGIYGYTF | TGTGCCAGCAGCCAAGATTGGTCAGGGATCTATGGCTACACCTTC
TRBD1 | TRBJ2-3 | TRBV20-1 | NA | CSARQGAKDTQYF | TGCAGTGCTAGACAGGGGGCTAAAGATACGCAGTATTTT
TRBD2 | TRBJ2-3 | TRBV7-2 | NA | CASSLGGGAADTQYF | TGTGCCAGCAGCTTAGGCGGGGGGGCCGCAGATACGCAGTATTTT
NA | TRBJ2-3 | TRBV6-5 | NA | CASSYEFQGKRATDTQYF | TGTGCCAGCAGTTACGAATTCCAGGGGAAGAGGGCCACAGATACGCAGTATTTT
TRBD1 | TRBJ2-5 | TRBV3-1 | NA | CASSQGDRVPQETQYF | TGTGCCAGCAGCCAGGGGGACAGGGTACCACAAGAGACCCAGTACTTC
NA | TRBJ2-7 | TRBV6-6 | NA | CASRAERSYEQYF | TGTGCCAGCCGAGCGGAGAGGTCCTACGAGCAGTACTTC
NA | TRBJ1-1 | TRBV3-1 | NA | CASRQSGGTEAFF | TGTGCCAGCAGGCAGTCGGGGGGAACTGAAGCTTTCTTT
NA | TRBJ2-1 | TRBV10-2 | NA | CASSEGGSVASSFF | TGCGCCAGCAGTGAGGGGGGTTCAGTGGCCAGTTCGTTCTTC
NA | TRBJ1-2 | TRBV18 | NA | CASSPEQGHGYTF | TGTGCCAGCTCACCAGAACAGGGCCATGGCTACACCTTC
NA | TRBJ1-2 | TRBV5-6 | few | CASTRRGGGYTF | TGTGCCAGCACGAGGAGGGGAGGCGGCTACACCTTC
TRBD1 | TRBJ2-5 | TRBV5-4 | NA | CASSRPGQGEETQYF | TGTGCCAGCAGCCGTCCCGGACAGGGGGAAGAGACCCAGTACTTC
TRBD2 | TRBJ2-7 | TRBV11-2 | few | CASSLGGLVFDEQYF | TGTGCCAGCAGCTTAGGGGGACTAGTTTTCGACGAGCAGTACTTC
NA | TRBJ2-2 | TRBV29-1 | NA | CSVSSSVRGAGELFF | TGCAGCGTTAGTTCTTCAGTGAGGGGGGCCGGGGAGCTGTTTTTT
NA | TRBJ2-1 | TRBV20-1 | NA | CSAPREVGAQETQFF | TGCAGTGCCCCGAGGGAGGTCGGGGCCCAAGAGACCCAGTTCTTC
NA | TRBJ2-7 | TRBV29-1 | NA | CSVAYSGTPDEQYF | TGCAGCGTTGCTTATTCCGGGACCCCAGACGAGCAGTACTTC
TRBD1 | TRBJ1-6 | TRBV7-2 | NA | CASSRRTGNNSPLHF | TGTGCCAGCAGCCGCCGGACAGGGAATAATTCACCCCTCCACTTT
NA | TRBJ1-4 | TRBV7-9 | many | CASRGVSADEKLFF | TGTGCCAGCAGAGGAGTTTCAGCGGATGAAAAACTGTTTTTT
NA | TRBJ2-7 | TRBV3-1 | NA | CASSQAGIDEQYF | TGTGCCAGCAGTCAAGCAGGAATCGATGAGCAGTACTTC
NA | TRBJ2-3 | TRBV6-1 | NA | CASSEGGAPAQQYF | TGTGCCAGCAGTGAAGGGGGGGCCCCCGCCCAACAGTATTTT
TRBD2 | TRBJ2-1 | TRBV7-2 | few | CASSLEGTSGRYYNEQFF | TGTGCCAGCAGCTTAGAAGGGACTAGCGGGAGATACTACAATGAGCAGTTCTTC
TRBD2 | TRBJ2-1 | TRBV11-2 | NA | CASSLGGAGGLLGEQFF | TGTGCCAGCAGCTTAGGGGGGGCGGGGGGCCTCCTAGGTGAGCAGTTCTTC
TRBD1 | TRBJ2-5 | TRBV7-6 | NA | CASSLDRQGQETQYF | TGTGCCAGCAGCTTAGATAGACAGGGGCAAGAGACCCAGTACTTC
TRBD1 | TRBJ2-7 | TRBV18 | NA | CASSPGTALLGEQYF | TGTGCCAGCTCACCAGGGACAGCTCTCTTGGGCGAGCAGTACTTC
NA | TRBJ2-7 | TRBV4-1 | NA | CASSQAGTADEQYF | TGCGCCAGCAGCCAAGCCGGGACGGCCGACGAGCAGTACTTC
NA | TRBJ2-7 | TRBV25-1 | few | CASSLAPTYEQYF | TGTGCCAGCAGTTTGGCCCCCACCTACGAGCAGTACTTC
TRBD2 | TRBJ2-3 | TRBV9 | NA | CASSQTGTTSTDTQYF | TGTGCCAGCAGCCAGACCGGGACTACTAGCACAGATACGCAGTATTTT
NA | TRBJ2-1 | TRBV7-9 | NA | CASSYRLGLYNEQFF | TGTGCCAGCAGCTACAGGCTGGGTCTCTACAATGAGCAGTTCTTC
NA | TRBJ1-1 | TRBV2 | NA | CASSDRGPGTTEAFF | TGTGCCAGCAGTGATAGGGGCCCAGGGACCACTGAAGCTTTCTTT
TRBD1 | TRBJ1-2 | TRBV25-1 | many | CASSAPGTDNSNYGYTF | TGTGCCAGCAGTGCTCCCGGGACAGATAATTCTAACTATGGCTACACCTTC
TRBD1 | TRBJ2-7 | TRBV12-3/TRBV12-4 | few | CASSLNRGHEQYF | TGTGCCAGCAGTTTAAACAGGGGGCACGAGCAGTACTTC
TRBD2 | TRBJ2-1 | TRBV5-1 | NA | CASSLLAGDEQFF | TGCGCCAGCAGCTTGCTAGCGGGGGATGAGCAGTTCTTC
NA | TRBJ2-6 | TRBV28 | NA | CASSVGPGANVLTF | TGTGCCAGCAGTGTGGGGCCTGGGGCCAACGTCCTGACTTTC
NA | TRBJ1-2 | TRBV5-6 | NA | CASSFDHGYTF | TGTGCCAGCAGCTTTGATCATGGCTACACCTTC